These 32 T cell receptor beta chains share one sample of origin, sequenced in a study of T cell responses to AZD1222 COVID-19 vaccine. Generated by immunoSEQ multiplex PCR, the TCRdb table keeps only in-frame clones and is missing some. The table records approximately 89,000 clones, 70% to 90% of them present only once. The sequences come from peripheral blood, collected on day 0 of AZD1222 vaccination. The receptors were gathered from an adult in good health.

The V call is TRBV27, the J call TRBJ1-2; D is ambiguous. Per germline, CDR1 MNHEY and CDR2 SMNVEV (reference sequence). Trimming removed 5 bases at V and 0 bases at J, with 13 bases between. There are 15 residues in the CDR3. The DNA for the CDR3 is TGTGCCAGCAGTCCCTACCTGACATCTAACTATGGCTACACCTTC. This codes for CASSPYLTSNYGYTF.

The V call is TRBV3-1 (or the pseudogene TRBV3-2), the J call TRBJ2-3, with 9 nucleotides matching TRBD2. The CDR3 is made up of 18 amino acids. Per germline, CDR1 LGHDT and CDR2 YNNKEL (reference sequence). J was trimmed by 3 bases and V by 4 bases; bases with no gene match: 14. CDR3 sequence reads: CASSPGLGAGGGTDTQYF. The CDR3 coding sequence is TGTGCCAGCAGCCCAGGTCTGGGAGCGGGGGGTGGAACAGATACGCAGTATTTT.

The CDR3 reads CASSWLQGKGHTEAFF. CDR3 in DNA: TGTGCCAGCAGTTGGCTGCAAGGGAAGGGGCACACTGAAGCTTTCTTT. This chain connects TRBV11-2 to TRBJ1-1; D may be TRBD1 (5 bases). The CDR3 consists of 16 residues. Trimming pared 6 bases from V and 3 bases from J, leaving 20 bases between. CDR1 and CDR2 from the germline V gene are SGHAT and FQNNGV.

As DNA, the CDR3 is TGTGCCAGCAGCTTATCCGGGGGTGTTAATTCACCCCTCCACTTT. The encoded protein is CASSLSGGVNSPLHF. The chain joins TRBV7-6 to TRBJ1-6, with a tentative D call TRBD1 (5 bases). The CDR3 length is 15 residues. V was pared by 2 bases and J by 6 bases, with 11 bases between. Looked up from germline, CDR1 is SGHVS and CDR2 is FNYEAQ.

The CDR3 DNA follows: TGTGCCAGCAGCATGGCGGGAGCTAACTATGGCTACACCTTC. Protein product: CASSMAGANYGYTF. The chain employs TRBV5-6 and TRBJ1-2; D is undetermined. Germline CDR1 and CDR2: SGHDT and YYEEEE. This CDR3 has 14 residues. The V gene lost 4 bases and the J gene lost 0 bases, with 10 bases spanning the gap.

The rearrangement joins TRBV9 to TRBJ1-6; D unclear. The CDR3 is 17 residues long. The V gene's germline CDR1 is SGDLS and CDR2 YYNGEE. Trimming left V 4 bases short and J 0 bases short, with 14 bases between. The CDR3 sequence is CASSPSGSRSYNSPLHF. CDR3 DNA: TGTGCCAGCAGCCCCAGTGGCTCTCGCTCCTATAATTCACCCCTCCACTTT. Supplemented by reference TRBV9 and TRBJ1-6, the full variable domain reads DSGVTQTPKHLITATGQRVTLRCSPRSGDLSVYWYQQSLDQGLQFLIQYYNGEERAKGNILERFSAQQFPDLHSELNLSSLELGDSALYFCASSPSGSRSYNSPLHFGNGTRLTVT.

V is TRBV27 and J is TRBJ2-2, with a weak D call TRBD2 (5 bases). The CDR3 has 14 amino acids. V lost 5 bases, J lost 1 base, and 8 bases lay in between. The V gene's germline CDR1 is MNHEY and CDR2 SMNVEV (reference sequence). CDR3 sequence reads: CASSLRGNTGELFF. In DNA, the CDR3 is TGTGCCAGCAGTCTTCGGGGGAACACCGGGGAGCTGTTTTTT.

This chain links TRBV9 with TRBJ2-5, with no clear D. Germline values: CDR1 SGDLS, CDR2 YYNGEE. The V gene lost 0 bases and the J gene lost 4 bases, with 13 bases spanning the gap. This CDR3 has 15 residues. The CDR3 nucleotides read TGTGCCAGCAGCGTAGGTGTTCTAACGGGAGAGACCCAGTACTTC. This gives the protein CASSVGVLTGETQYF.

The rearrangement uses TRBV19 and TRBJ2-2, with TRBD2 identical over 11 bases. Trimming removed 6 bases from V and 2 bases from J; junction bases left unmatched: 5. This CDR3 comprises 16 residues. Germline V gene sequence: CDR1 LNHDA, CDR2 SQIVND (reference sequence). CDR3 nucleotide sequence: TGTGCCAGTAGGGCAAGACTAGCGGGAAACACCGGGGAGCTGTTTTTT. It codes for CASRARLAGNTGELFF.

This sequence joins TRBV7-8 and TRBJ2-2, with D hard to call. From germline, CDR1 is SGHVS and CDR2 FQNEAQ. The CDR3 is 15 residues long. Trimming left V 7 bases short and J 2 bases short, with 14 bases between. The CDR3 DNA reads TGTGCCAGCATCCGTTCCCGAACAAACACCGGGGAGCTGTTTTTT. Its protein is CASIRSRTNTGELFF. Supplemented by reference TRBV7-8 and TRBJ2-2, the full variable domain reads GAGVSQSPRYKVAKRGQDVALRCDPISGHVSLFWYQQALGQGPEFLTYFQNEAQLDKSGLPSDRFFAERPEGSVSTLKIQRTQQEDSAVYLCASIRSRTNTGELFFGEGSRLTVL.

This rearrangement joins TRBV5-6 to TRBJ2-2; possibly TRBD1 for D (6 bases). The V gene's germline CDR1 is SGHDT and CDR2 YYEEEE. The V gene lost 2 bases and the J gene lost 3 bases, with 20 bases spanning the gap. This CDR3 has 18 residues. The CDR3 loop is CASSFVSDSARHTGELFF. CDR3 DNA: TGTGCCAGCAGCTTTGTGTCGGACAGCGCACGCCACACCGGGGAGCTGTTTTTT.

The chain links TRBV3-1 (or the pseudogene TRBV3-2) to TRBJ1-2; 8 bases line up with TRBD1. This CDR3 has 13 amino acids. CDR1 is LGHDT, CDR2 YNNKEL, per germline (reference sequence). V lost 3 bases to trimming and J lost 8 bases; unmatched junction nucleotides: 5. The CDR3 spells CASSHTRGQGYTF. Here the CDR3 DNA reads TGTGCCAGCAGCCATACCAGGGGGCAAGGCTACACCTTC.

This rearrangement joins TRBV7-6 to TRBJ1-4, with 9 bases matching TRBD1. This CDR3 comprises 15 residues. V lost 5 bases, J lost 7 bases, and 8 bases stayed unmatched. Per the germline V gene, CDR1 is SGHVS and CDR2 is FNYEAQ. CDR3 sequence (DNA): TGTGCCAGCAGCCCAGCCGGGACAGGGAGTGAAAAACTGTTTTTT. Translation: CASSPAGTGSEKLFF. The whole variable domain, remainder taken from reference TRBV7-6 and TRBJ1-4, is GAGVSQSPRYKVTKRGQDVALRCDPISGHVSLYWYRQALGQGPEFLTYFNYEAQQDKSGLPNDRFSAERPEGSISTLTIQRTEQRDSAMYRCASSPAGTGSEKLFFGSGTQLSVL.

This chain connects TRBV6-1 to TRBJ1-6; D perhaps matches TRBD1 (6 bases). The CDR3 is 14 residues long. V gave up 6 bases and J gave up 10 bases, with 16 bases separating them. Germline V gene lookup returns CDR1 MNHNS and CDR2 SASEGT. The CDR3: CASSPTGFRSPLHF. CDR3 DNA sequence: TGTGCCAGCAGCCCAACAGGGTTCAGGTCACCCCTCCACTTT.

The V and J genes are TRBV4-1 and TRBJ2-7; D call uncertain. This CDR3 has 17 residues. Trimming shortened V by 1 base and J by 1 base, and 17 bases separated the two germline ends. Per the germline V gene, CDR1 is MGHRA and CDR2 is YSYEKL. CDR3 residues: CASSQGAQAIKSYEQYF. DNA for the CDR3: TGCGCCAGCAGCCAAGGGGCCCAGGCCATTAAATCCTACGAGCAGTACTTC.

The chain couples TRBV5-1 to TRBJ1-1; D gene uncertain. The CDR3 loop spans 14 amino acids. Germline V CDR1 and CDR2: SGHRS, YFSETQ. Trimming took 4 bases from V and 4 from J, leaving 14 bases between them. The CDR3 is CASSPREDPTEAFF. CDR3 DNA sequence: TGCGCCAGCAGCCCGCGGGAGGACCCCACTGAAGCTTTCTTT.

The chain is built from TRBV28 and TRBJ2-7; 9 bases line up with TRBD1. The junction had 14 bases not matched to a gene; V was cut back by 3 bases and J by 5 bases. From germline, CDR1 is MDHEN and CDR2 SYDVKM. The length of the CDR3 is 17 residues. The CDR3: CASSFPRDRALGDEQYF. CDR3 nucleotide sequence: TGTGCCAGCAGTTTTCCCAGGGACAGGGCCCTTGGGGACGAGCAGTACTTC. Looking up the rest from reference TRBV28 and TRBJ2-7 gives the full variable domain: DVKVTQSSRYLVKRTGEKVFLECVQDMDHENMFWYRQDPGLGLRLIYFSYDVKMKEKGDIPEGYSVSREKKERFSLILESASTNQTSMYLCASSFPRDRALGDEQYFGPGTRLTVT.

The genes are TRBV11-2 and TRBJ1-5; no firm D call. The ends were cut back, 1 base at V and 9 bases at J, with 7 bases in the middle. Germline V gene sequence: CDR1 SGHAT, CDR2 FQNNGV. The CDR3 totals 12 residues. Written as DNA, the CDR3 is TGTGCCAGCAGCTTAGCTACGGGGCCCCAGCATTTT. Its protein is CASSLATGPQHF.

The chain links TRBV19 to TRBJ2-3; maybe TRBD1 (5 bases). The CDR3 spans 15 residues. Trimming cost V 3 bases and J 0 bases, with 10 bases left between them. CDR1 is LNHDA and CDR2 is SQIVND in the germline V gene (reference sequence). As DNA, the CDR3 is TGTGCCAGTAGTATTTCGCACAGGAGCACAGATACGCAGTATTTT. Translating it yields CASSISHRSTDTQYF.

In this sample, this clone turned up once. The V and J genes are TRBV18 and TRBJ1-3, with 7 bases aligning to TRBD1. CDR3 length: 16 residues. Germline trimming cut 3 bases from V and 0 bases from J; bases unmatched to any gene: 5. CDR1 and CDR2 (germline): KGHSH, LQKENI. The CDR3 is CASSPGQKSSGNTIYF. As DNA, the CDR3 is TGTGCCAGCTCACCGGGACAGAAAAGCTCTGGAAACACCATATATTTT.

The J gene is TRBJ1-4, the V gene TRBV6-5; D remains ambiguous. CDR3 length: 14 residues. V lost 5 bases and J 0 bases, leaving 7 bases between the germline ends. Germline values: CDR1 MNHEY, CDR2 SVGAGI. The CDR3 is CASSRGATNEKLFF. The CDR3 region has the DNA TGTGCCAGCAGTCGAGGTGCAACTAATGAAAAACTGTTTTTT.

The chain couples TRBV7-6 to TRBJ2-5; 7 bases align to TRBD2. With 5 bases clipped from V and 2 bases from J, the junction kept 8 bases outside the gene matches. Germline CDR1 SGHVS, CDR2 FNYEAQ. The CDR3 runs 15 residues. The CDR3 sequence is CASSTYGAGQETQYF. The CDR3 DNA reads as TGTGCCAGCAGCACTTACGGAGCGGGGCAAGAGACCCAGTACTTC. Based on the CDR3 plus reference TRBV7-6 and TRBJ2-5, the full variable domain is GAGVSQSPRYKVTKRGQDVALRCDPISGHVSLYWYRQALGQGPEFLTYFNYEAQQDKSGLPNDRFSAERPEGSISTLTIQRTEQRDSAMYRCASSTYGAGQETQYFGPGTRLLVL.

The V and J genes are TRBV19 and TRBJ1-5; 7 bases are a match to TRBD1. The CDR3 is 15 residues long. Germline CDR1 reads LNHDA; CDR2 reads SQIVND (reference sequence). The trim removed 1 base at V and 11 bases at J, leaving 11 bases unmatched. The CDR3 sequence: CASSIVSAAQGAQHF. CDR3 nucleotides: TGTGCCAGTAGTATAGTATCGGCAGCCCAGGGGGCCCAGCATTTT. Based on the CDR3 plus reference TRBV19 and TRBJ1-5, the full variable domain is DGGITQSPKYLFRKEGQNVTLSCEQNLNHDAMYWYRQDPGQGLRLIYYSQIVNDFQKGDIAEGYSVSREKKESFPLTVTSAQKNPTAFYLCASSIVSAAQGAQHFGDGTRLSIL.

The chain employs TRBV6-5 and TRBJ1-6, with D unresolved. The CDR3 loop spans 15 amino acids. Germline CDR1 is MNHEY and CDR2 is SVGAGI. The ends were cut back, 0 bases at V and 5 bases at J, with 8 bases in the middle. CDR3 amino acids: CASSYSASNNSPLHF. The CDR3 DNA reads TGTGCCAGCAGTTACTCGGCAAGCAATAATTCACCCCTCCACTTT.

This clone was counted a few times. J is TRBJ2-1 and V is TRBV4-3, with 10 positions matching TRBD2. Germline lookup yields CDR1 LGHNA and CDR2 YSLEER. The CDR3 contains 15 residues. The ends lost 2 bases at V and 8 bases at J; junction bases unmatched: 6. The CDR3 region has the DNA TGCGCCAGCAGCCAACTAGCGGGGGAGTCTTATGAGCAGTTCTTC. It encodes CASSQLAGESYEQFF.

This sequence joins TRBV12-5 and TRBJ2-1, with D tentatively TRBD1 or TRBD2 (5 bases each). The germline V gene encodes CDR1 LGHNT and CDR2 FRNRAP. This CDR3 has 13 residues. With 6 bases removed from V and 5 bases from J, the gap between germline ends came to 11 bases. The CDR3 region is CASGLGENNEQFF. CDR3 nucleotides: TGTGCTAGTGGCCTGGGGGAAAACAATGAGCAGTTCTTC. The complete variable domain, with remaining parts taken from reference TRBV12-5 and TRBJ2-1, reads DARVTQTPRHKVTEMGQEVTMRCQPILGHNTVFWYRQTMMQGLELLAYFRNRAPLDDSGMPKDRFSAEMPDATLATLKIQPSEPRDSAVYFCASGLGENNEQFFGPGTRLTVL.

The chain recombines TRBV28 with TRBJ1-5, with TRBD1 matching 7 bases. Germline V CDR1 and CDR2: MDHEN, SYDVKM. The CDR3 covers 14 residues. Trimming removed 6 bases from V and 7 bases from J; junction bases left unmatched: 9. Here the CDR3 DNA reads TGTGCCAGCAGCCCTGGACAGGTTGGGCAGCCCCAGCATTTT. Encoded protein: CASSPGQVGQPQHF.

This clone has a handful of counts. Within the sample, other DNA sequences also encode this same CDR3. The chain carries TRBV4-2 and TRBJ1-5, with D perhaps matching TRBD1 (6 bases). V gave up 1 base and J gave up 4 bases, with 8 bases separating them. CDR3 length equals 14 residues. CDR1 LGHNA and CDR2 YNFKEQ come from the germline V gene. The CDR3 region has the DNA TGTGCCAGCAGCCAAGGGCAGGGGAATCAGCCCCAGCATTTT. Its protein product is CASSQGQGNQPQHF.

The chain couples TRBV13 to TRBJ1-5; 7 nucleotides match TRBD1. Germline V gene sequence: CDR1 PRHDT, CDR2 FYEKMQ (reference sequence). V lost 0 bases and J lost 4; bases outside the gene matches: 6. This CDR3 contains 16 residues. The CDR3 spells CASSLGLTGLNQPQHF. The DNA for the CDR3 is TGTGCCAGCAGCTTAGGCCTGACAGGGCTGAATCAGCCCCAGCATTTT.

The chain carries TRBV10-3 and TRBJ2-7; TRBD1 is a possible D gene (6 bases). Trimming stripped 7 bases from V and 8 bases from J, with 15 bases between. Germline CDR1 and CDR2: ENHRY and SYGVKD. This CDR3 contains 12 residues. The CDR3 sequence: CAIKPPGAQQYF. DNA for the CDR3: TGTGCCATCAAACCTCCAGGGGCACAGCAGTACTTC.

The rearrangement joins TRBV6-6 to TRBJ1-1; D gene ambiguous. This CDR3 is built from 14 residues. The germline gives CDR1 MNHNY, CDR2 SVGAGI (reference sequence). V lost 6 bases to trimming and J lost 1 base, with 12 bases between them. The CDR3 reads CASREFYSNTEAFF. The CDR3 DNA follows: TGTGCCAGCAGGGAATTCTATTCGAACACTGAAGCTTTCTTT.

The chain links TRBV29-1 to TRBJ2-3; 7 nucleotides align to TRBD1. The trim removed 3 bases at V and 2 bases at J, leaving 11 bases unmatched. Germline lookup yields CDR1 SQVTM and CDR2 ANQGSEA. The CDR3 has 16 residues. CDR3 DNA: TGCAGCGTTGAGCGGTTTTTGGGGACAGACACAGATACGCAGTATTTT. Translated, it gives CSVERFLGTDTDTQYF.